This is a list of T cell receptor beta chains from one sample in a study of cytomegalovirus exposure and HLA in healthy donors. TCRdb's copy holds only in-frame clones and misses some; the assay was immunoSEQ multiplex PCR. Counted here are roughly 150,000 clones, roughly 80% occurring once; the ten biggest clones make up roughly 3.4%. The sequencing input was PBMCs. Receptors originate from a male donor in good health and CMV-seronegative. Each CDR3 is given with its conserved first and last residue. The order of the fields is V gene, J gene, clone size, D gene, CDR3 DNA, CDR3 protein. D genes are given only for firm matches. For some rows the clone size is stated as once, few or many, or as a class when expanded; others skip it.

V: TRBV27
J: TRBJ2-7
size: NA
D: NA
DNA: TGTGCCAGCAGGCCAACGCTCCCAGGGACATCAAGGGGCGAGCAGTACTTC
CDR3: CASRPTLPGTSRGEQYF

V: TRBV6-5
J: TRBJ2-5
size: NA
D: TRBD2
DNA: TGTGCCAGCAGTTACTCACTAGCGGGAGGGCCGTATGAGCAGTACTTC
CDR3: CASSYSLAGGPYEQYF

V: TRBV7-9
J: TRBJ2-3
size: once
D: TRBD2
DNA: TGTTCCAGCAGCTCACTAGCGAGCACAGATACGCAGTATTTT
CDR3: CSSSSLASTDTQYF

V: TRBV5-1
J: TRBJ1-2
size: NA
D: NA
DNA: TGCGCCAGCAGCTTGGCTGGCAGGGATGGCTACACCTTC
CDR3: CASSLAGRDGYTF

V: TRBV5-1
J: TRBJ2-1
size: NA
D: NA
DNA: TGCGCCAGCAGCTTGGGGAGGGTTACCCCTGGCGAGCAGTTCTTC
CDR3: CASSLGRVTPGEQFF

V: TRBV7-9
J: TRBJ1-1
size: NA
D: TRBD1
DNA: TGTGCCAGCAGCACGCAGGGGGAGGACACTGAAGCTTTCTTT
CDR3: CASSTQGEDTEAFF

V: TRBV5-1
J: TRBJ2-3
size: NA
D: TRBD2
DNA: TGCGCCAGCAGCTGGGGGACTAGCGGGGGTTACACAGATACGCAGTATTTT
CDR3: CASSWGTSGGYTDTQYF

V: TRBV4-1
J: TRBJ2-1
size: NA
D: NA
DNA: TGCGCCAGCAGCCAAGGGAGGGGTTTTTGGTTCTTC
CDR3: CASSQGRGFWFF

V: TRBV19
J: TRBJ1-5
size: NA
D: TRBD1
DNA: TGTGCCAGTAACGGACAGGGCCTGCAGCCCCAGCATTTT
CDR3: CASNGQGLQPQHF

V: TRBV2
J: TRBJ1-3
size: NA
D: NA
DNA: TGTGCCAGCACCGATTTCGTGACGGACACTGGAAACACCATATATTTT
CDR3: CASTDFVTDTGNTIYF

V: TRBV7-6
J: TRBJ2-7
size: few
D: NA
DNA: TGTGCCAGCAACGTAGGGGGTGTCTCCTACGAGCAGTACTTC
CDR3: CASNVGGVSYEQYF